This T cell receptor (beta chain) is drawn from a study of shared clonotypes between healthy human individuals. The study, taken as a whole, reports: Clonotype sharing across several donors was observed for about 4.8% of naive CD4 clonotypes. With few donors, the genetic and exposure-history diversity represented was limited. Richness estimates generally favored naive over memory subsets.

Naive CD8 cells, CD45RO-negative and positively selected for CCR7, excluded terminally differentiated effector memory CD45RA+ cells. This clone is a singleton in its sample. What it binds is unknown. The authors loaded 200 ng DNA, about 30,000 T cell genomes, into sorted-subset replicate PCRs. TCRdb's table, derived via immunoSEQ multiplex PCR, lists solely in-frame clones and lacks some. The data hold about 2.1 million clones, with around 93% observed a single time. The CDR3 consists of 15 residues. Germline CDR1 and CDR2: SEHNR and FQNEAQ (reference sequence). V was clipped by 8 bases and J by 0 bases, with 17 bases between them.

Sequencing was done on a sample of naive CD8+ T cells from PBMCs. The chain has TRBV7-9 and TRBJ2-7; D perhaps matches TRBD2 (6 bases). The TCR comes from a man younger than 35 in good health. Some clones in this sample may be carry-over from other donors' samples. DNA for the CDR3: TGTGCCAGCCTTCCTGGGCAGGACTACTCCTACGAGCAGTACTTC. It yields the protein CASLPGQDYSYEQYF.